This T cell receptor (beta chain) stems from a study of STAT5B mutations in CD4+ large granular lymphocyte leukemia. Study as a whole: The CDR3 'QG' motif was associated with a particular HLA allele among healthy donors.

V lost 6 bases and J lost 5; bases outside the gene matches: 8. The CDR3 contains 14 residues. Germline V gene lookup returns CDR1 SGHTA and CDR2 FQGNSA. Remarks on this clone: Its antigen is unknown.

TCRdb keeps only in-frame clones here, not all; method: immunoSEQ multiplex PCR. The sample records about 31,000 clones, just under 75% being singletons. Study-wide points: Patient CD4-sorted repertoires stayed more clonal than healthy ones after leukemic-clone removal.

V gene TRBV7-2 combines with J gene TRBJ1-1; 8 nucleotides match TRBD1. The sample taken for sequencing was CD4+ T cells from blood buffy coats. The TCR comes from a human donor in good health. CDR3 coding DNA: TGTGCCAGCAGAAGTTTCAGGGGGCCGACTGAAGCTTTCTTT. Amino acids: CASRSFRGPTEAFF.